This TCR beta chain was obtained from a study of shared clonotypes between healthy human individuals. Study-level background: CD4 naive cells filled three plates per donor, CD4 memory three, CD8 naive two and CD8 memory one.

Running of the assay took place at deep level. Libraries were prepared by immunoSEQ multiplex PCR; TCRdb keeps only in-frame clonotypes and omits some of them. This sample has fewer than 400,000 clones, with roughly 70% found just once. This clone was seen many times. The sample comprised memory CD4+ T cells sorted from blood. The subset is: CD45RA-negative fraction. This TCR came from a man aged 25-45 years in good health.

CDR3: CASRRTSGGFYSYEQYF. The DNA of the CDR3 is TGTGCCAGCAGAAGGACTAGCGGGGGATTTTATTCCTACGAGCAGTACTTC. J is TRBJ2-7 and V is TRBV2; TRBD2 agrees at 13 bases. Germline V CDR1 and CDR2: SNHLY, FYNNEI. V gave up 6 bases and J gave up 1 base; unmatched junction bases: 9. The CDR3 is 17 residues long.